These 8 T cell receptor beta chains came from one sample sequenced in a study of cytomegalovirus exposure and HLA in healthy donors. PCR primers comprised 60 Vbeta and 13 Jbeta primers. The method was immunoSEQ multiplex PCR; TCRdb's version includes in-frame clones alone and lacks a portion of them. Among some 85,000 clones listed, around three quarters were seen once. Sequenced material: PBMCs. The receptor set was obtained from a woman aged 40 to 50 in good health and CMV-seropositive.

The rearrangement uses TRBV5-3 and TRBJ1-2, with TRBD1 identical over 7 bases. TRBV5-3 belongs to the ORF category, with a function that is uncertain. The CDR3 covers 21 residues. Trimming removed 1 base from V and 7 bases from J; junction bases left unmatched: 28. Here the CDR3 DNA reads TGTGCCAGAAGCTTGTCAATCAAGATGTACCCGGGACAGCCTTTACGAGGTGGCTACACCTTC. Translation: CARSLSIKMYPGQPLRGGYTF.

CDR3 in DNA: TGTGCCAGTAGTAGAGGACTAGCCCCAAGCAATGAGCAGTTCTTC. Translated: CASSRGLAPSNEQFF. The chain joins TRBV19 to TRBJ2-1; 8 bases map to TRBD2. The junction had 8 bases not matched to a gene; V was cut back by 4 bases and J by 6 bases. The CDR3 spans 15 residues. Germline lookup yields CDR1 LNHDA and CDR2 SQIVND (reference sequence).

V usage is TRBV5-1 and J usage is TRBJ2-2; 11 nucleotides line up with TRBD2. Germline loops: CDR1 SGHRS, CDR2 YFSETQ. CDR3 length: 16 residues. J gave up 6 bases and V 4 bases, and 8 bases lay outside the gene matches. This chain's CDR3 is CASSPAPSGRSGELFF. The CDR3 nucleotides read TGCGCCAGCAGCCCGGCCCCTAGCGGGAGGTCCGGGGAGCTGTTTTTT.

CDR3 protein: CASTDQGGYTF. Here the CDR3 DNA reads TGTGCCAGCACTGATCAGGGAGGCTACACCTTC. This chain joins TRBV2 and TRBJ1-2; D is perhaps TRBD1 (5 bases). V was shortened by 7 bases and J by 8 bases, with 11 bases between the two germline ends. Per germline, CDR1 SNHLY and CDR2 FYNNEI. This CDR3 spans 11 amino acids.

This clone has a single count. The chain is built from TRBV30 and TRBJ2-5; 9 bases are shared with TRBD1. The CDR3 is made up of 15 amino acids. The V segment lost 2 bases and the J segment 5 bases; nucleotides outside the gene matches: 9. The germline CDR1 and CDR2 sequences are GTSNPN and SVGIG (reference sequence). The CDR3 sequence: CAWSNSGQGRETQYF. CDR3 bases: TGTGCCTGGAGTAACTCGGGACAGGGTAGGGAGACCCAGTACTTC. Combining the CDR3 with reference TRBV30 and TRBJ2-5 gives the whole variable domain SQTIHQWPATLVQPVGSPLSLECTVEGTSNPNLYWYRQAAGRGLQLLFYSVGIGQISSEVPQNLSASRPQDRQFILSSKKLLLSDSGFYLCAWSNSGQGRETQYFGPGTRLLVL.

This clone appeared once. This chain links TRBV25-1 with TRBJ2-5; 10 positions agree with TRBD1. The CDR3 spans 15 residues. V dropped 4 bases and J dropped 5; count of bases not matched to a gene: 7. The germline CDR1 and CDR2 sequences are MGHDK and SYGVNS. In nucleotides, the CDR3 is TGTGCCAGCAGTGGATCTCGGGGACAGGGGGAGACCCAGTACTTC. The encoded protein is CASSGSRGQGETQYF.

The DNA of the CDR3 is TGTGCCAGCAGTTTGCAACCCCCTAGCGGCTCCTACGAGCAGTACTTC. This gives the protein CASSLQPPSGSYEQYF. The rearrangement links TRBV27 to TRBJ2-7, with 7 bases fitting TRBD2. CDR1 and CDR2 from the germline V gene are MNHEY and SMNVEV (reference sequence). V lost 3 bases to trimming and J lost 0 bases; unmatched junction nucleotides: 8. CDR3 length equals 16 residues.

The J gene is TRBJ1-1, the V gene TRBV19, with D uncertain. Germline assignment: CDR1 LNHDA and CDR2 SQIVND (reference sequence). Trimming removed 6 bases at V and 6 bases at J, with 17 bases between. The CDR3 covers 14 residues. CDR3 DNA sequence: TGTGCCAGTAGCCCTGCGGCGCCCGGGGCTGAAGCTTTCTTT. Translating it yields CASSPAAPGAEAFF.